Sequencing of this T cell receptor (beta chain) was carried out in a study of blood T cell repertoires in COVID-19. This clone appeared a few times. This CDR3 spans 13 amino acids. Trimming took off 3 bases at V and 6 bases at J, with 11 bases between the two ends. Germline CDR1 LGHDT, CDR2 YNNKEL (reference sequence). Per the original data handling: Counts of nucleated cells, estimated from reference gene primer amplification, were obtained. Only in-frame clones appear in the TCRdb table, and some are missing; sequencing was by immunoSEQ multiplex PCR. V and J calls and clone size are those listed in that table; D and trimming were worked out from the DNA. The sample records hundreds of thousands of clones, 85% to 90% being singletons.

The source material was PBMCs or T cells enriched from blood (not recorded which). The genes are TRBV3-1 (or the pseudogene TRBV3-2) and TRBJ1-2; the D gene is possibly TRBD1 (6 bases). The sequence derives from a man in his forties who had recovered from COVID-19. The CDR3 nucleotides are TGTGCCAGCAGCCAGCCGAACAGGGATGGCTACACCTTC. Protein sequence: CASSQPNRDGYTF.